This T cell receptor beta chain was identified in a study of T cell responses to AZD1222 COVID-19 vaccine. Study findings and constraints: Only a handful of AZD1222 recipients, roughly six in all, had baseline seropositivity.

Repertoires were generated with immunoSEQ multiplex PCR, while TCRdb's copy carries only in-frame clones and drops some. The table shows fewer than 200,000 clones, with 80% to 90% occurring only once. This CDR3 is 15 amino acids long. The germline gives CDR1 SGHDN, CDR2 FVKESK. V shed 4 bases and J shed 0 bases, with 11 bases lying between them. With respect to this clone: No antigen is known for it.

The chain uses TRBV14 and TRBJ2-3, with D possibly matching TRBD2 (5 bases). This specimen was peripheral blood, taken 28 days after the second AZD1222 dose. This receptor was taken from an adult who received the AZD1222 COVID-19 vaccine. The DNA for the CDR3 is TGTGCCAGCAGCCCGAGAGCGGTTAGCACAGATACGCAGTATTTT. Translation: CASSPRAVSTDTQYF.